The clone carrying this T cell receptor beta chain has ten or more counts. What it binds is unknown. The data were obtained in a study of Graves' ophthalmopathy and Graves' hyperthyroidism. Across the study: Peripheral blood was obtained at first diagnosis, ahead of any treatment.

Broader study findings: A 13-signature model separated ophthalmopathy from stable hyperthyroidism, just over 85% sensitivity, 65% to 82% specificity.

Other autoimmune diseases, uncontrolled infections, pregnancy and lactation each led to patient exclusion. Fresh peripheral blood (approximately 9.2 ml) yielded the PBMCs. This CDR3 contains 15 residues. Germline V gene sequence: CDR1 MNHEY, CDR2 SVGEGT. The trim removed 2 bases at V and 2 bases at J, leaving 4 bases unmatched. RNA transcripts were the template, and TCR beta CDR3 regions were amplified from them. Scientists carried out first-round RT-PCR using HTBI primers and then a second-round multiplex PCR. From the multiplex PCR reads, TCRdb called clonotypes with MiXCR, one entry per CDR3 protein. The repertoire has about 400,000 distinct CDR3 sequences, roughly 20% of them found once; the top ten carry 3%.

This rearrangement joins TRBV6-2 or TRBV6-3 to TRBJ2-3; 7 bases are a match to TRBD2. The sequenced sample was peripheral blood. This sequence originates from a woman aged 18-35 years with stable Graves' hyperthyroidism. Written as DNA, the CDR3 is TGTGCCAGCAGTTACCCTAGCGGTCCCACAGATACGCAGTATTTT. This codes for CASSYPSGPTDTQYF.